A selection of T cell receptor beta chains follows, all from one sample in a study of blood T cell repertoires in COVID-19. Repertoires were generated with immunoSEQ multiplex PCR, while TCRdb's copy carries only in-frame clones and drops some. The sample lists 20,000 to 25,000 clones, roughly 84% occurring once. What was sequenced was peripheral blood. These receptors were obtained from an older man with active or convalescent COVID-19. The CDR3 runs from the conserved cysteine through the conserved F or W. D genes are given only for firm matches. The size of a clone is reported for some rows only, either as once, few or many, or as a class for expanded clones.

>.|TRBJ1-2|TRBV4-3|.
CASSQSEGRAYGYTF
TGCGCCAGCAGCCAATCGGAGGGCAGAGCTTATGGCTACACCTTC
>.|TRBJ2-7|TRBV5-1|TRBD2
CASSLAPSGGAAYEQYF
TGCGCCAGCAGCTTGGCCCCTAGCGGGGGGGCCGCCTACGAGCAGTACTTC
>once|TRBJ2-5|TRBV5-1|.
CASSLAGGAGQETQYF
TGCGCCAGCAGCTTGGCAGGTGGGGCTGGCCAAGAGACCCAGTACTTC
>.|TRBJ2-5|TRBV9|.
CASSVENSRETQYF
TGTGCCAGCAGCGTAGAGAACTCACGAGAGACCCAGTACTTC
>.|TRBJ1-3|TRBV5-6|TRBD1
CASTNAGGSGNTIYF
TGTGCCAGCACCAATGCAGGGGGCTCTGGAAACACCATATATTTT
>.|TRBJ2-3|TRBV24-1|TRBD1
CATTSGGRGDTQYF
TGTGCCACCACCTCAGGGGGCCGGGGAGATACGCAGTATTTT
>.|TRBJ1-6|TRBV19|.
CASSTSEQRDPLHF
TGTGCCAGTAGTACCAGCGAGCAAAGAGATCCCCTCCACTTT
>.|TRBJ2-7|TRBV20-1|.
CSASVQTLWGVDEQYF
TGCAGTGCTAGTGTCCAGACGTTGTGGGGAGTGGACGAGCAGTACTTC
>.|TRBJ1-2|TRBV5-1|TRBD1
CASSRGTGQANYGYTF
TGCGCCAGCAGCAGAGGGACAGGCCAAGCTAACTATGGCTACACCTTC
>.|TRBJ2-7|TRBV18|TRBD2
CASSRPGREWPLDEQYF
TGTGCCAGCTCGCGACCCGGGCGGGAGTGGCCTCTGGACGAGCAGTACTTC
>.|TRBJ2-3|TRBV7-3|TRBD2
CASSSSGGTDTQYF
TGTGCCAGCAGCAGTAGCGGGGGAACAGATACGCAGTATTTT
>.|TRBJ1-5|TRBV6-5|TRBD1
CASSQDRGPNQPQHF
TGTGCCAGCAGTCAGGACAGGGGGCCCAATCAGCCCCAGCATTTT
>.|TRBJ1-2|TRBV18|.
CASSSQAGAGYGYTF
TGTGCCAGCTCATCCCAGGCGGGGGCAGGGTATGGCTACACCTTC
>few|TRBJ2-1|TRBV7-2|.
CASSPPGGLAYNEQFF
TGTGCCAGCAGCCCACCCGGGGGTTTGGCCTACAATGAGCAGTTCTTC
>.|TRBJ2-7|TRBV28|TRBD2
CASSPSSGYLYEQYF
TGTGCCAGCAGTCCTTCTAGCGGGTATTTGTACGAGCAGTACTTC
>.|TRBJ1-3|TRBV30|.
CASRLSGNTIYF
TGTGCCTCGAGACTCTCTGGAAACACCATATATTTT
>.|TRBJ1-6|TRBV7-2|.
CASSSRGSSPLHF
TGTGCCAGCAGCTCCAGGGGTAGCTCACCCCTCCACTTT
>.|TRBJ1-6|TRBV28|.
CAVGEWRESSPLHF
TGTGCTGTAGGGGAATGGAGGGAAAGTTCACCCCTCCACTTT
>.|TRBJ2-2|TRBV7-3|.
CASSLNRGTGELFF
TGTGCCAGCAGCTTAAACAGAGGGACCGGGGAGCTGTTTTTT
>few|TRBJ2-7|TRBV24-1|TRBD2
CATSAATSGVYEQYF
TGTGCCACCAGTGCCGCGACTAGCGGGGTCTACGAGCAGTACTTC
>.|TRBJ2-7|TRBV19|.
CASSIFPAGVYEQYF
TGTGCCAGTAGTATTTTTCCTGCAGGGGTCTACGAGCAGTACTTC
>once|TRBJ2-1|TRBV19|TRBD2
CASSIASGTSGRKNEQFF
TGTGCCAGTAGTATAGCGTCCGGGACTAGCGGGAGAAAGAATGAGCAGTTCTTC
>.|TRBJ1-2|TRBV18|TRBD1
CASSATGVGMEYGYTF
TGTGCCAGCTCAGCGACAGGGGTCGGTATGGAATACGGCTACACCTTC
>.|TRBJ1-3|TRBV6-5|TRBD1
CASRSVTGSGNTIYF
TGTGCCAGCAGAAGTGTGACAGGGTCTGGAAACACCATATATTTT
>.|TRBJ1-2|TRBV5-4|.
CASSLPGEVYGYTF
TGTGCCAGCAGCTTGCCGGGGGAAGTCTATGGCTACACCTTC
>.|TRBJ2-7|TRBV10-3|TRBD2
CAIATGLAGRGQYF
TGTGCCATCGCAACGGGACTAGCGGGACGGGGGCAGTACTTC
>once|TRBJ2-7|TRBV7-9|TRBD2
CASSFSGTSDEQYF
TGTGCCAGCAGCTTCTCCGGGACTAGCGACGAGCAGTACTTC
>.|TRBJ2-7|TRBV5-1|TRBD1
CASSLGGQGREQYF
TGCGCCAGCAGCTTGGGGGGACAGGGACGCGAGCAGTACTTC
>.|TRBJ1-1|TRBV29-1|TRBD1
CSVEPGQGTRAFF
TGCAGCGTTGAACCGGGACAGGGGACCCGGGCTTTCTTT
>.|TRBJ2-5|TRBV19|.
CASAEGGAQTQYF
TGTGCCAGTGCTGAGGGGGGGGCGCAGACCCAGTACTTC
>.|TRBJ1-1|TRBV19|TRBD1
CASTHRGRNTEAFF
TGTGCCAGTACCCACAGGGGGAGGAACACTGAAGCTTTCTTT
>.|TRBJ2-5|TRBV7-2|TRBD1
CASSLRQGWETQYF
TGTGCCAGCAGCCTAAGACAGGGCTGGGAGACCCAGTACTTC
>once|TRBJ1-2|TRBV4-1|.
CASSQELGGGYGYTF
TGCGCCAGCAGCCAAGAATTAGGGGGGGGCTATGGCTACACCTTC
>.|TRBJ2-5|TRBV9|TRBD1
CASSVGTEETQYF
TGTGCCAGCAGCGTTGGGACAGAAGAGACCCAGTACTTC
>.|TRBJ2-3|TRBV3-1/TRBV3-2|TRBD1
CASSQVGTATDTQYF
TGTGCCAGCAGCCAAGTGGGGACAGCCACAGATACGCAGTATTTT
>.|TRBJ2-5|TRBV20-1|TRBD2
CSATETSGILYQETQYF
TGCAGTGCTACTGAGACTAGCGGGATCTTGTACCAAGAGACCCAGTACTTC
>.|TRBJ2-5|TRBV6-5|.
CASSYNRMRVQETQYF
TGTGCCAGCAGTTACAATCGGATGAGGGTTCAAGAGACCCAGTACTTC
>.|TRBJ2-2|TRBV29-1|.
CSVRGVAANTGELFF
TGCAGCGTCCGGGGTGTTGCGGCGAACACCGGGGAGCTGTTTTTT
>.|TRBJ2-3|TRBV19|TRBD1
CASSRDSSTDTQYF
TGTGCCAGTAGCCGGGACAGTAGCACAGATACGCAGTATTTT
>.|TRBJ2-7|TRBV29-1|TRBD2
CSVGSSSGTRYEQYF
TGCAGCGTTGGTTCGTCTAGCGGAACCCGCTACGAGCAGTACTTC
>.|TRBJ2-7|TRBV5-5|TRBD1
CASSLEGTASYEQYF
TGTGCCAGCAGCTTGGAAGGGACAGCCTCCTACGAGCAGTACTTC
>.|TRBJ2-1|TRBV27|TRBD2
CASKSWGGRRNEQFF
TGTGCCAGCAAATCATGGGGAGGGAGGCGAAATGAGCAGTTCTTC